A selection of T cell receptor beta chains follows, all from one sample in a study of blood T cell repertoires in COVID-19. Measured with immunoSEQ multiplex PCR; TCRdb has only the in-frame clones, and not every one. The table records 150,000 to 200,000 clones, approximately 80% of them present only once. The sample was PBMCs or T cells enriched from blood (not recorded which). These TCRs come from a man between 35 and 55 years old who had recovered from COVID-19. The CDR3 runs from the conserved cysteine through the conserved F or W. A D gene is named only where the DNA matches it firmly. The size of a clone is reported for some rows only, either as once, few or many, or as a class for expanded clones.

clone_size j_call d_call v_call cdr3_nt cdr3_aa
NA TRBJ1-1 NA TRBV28 TGTGCCAGCAGTTTATTAGTTGCCGCACAGGAAGCTTTCTTT CASSLLVAAQEAFF
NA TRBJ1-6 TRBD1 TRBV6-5 TGTGCCAGCAGCCGGACAGGGGACCATAATTCACCCCTCCACTTT CASSRTGDHNSPLHF
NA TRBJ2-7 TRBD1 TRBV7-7 TGTGCCAGCAGCTTAGCGGATTTGGGACAGAACGACGAGCAGTACTTC CASSLADLGQNDEQYF
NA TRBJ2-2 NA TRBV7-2 TGTGCCAGCAGCTTATGGGGGGGCGGCACCGGGGAGCTGTTTTTT CASSLWGGGTGELFF
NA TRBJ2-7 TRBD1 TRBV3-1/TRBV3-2 TGTGCCAGCAGCCAAGGACAGGGGTACGAGCAGTACTTC CASSQGQGYEQYF
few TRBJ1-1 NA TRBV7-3 TGTGCCAGCAGCCCCGTAAGGGGGTACACTGAAGCTTTCTTT CASSPVRGYTEAFF
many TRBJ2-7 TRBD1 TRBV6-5 TGTGCCAGCAGTTACTCATACAGGGGCGAGCAGTACTTC CASSYSYRGEQYF
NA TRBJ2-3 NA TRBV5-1 TGCGCCAGCTCCTCTTCCACAGATACGCAGTATTTT CASSSSTDTQYF
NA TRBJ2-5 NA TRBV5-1 TGCGCCAGCAGTGGAGAAGAGACCCAGTACTTC CASSGEETQYF
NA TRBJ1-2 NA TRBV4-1 TGCGCCAGCAGCCAAGGGGTAGGACTTAACTATGGCTACACCTTC CASSQGVGLNYGYTF
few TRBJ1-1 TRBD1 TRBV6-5 TGTGCCAGCAGTTACTCAGACAGGGGGGCCACTGAAGCTTTCTTT CASSYSDRGATEAFF
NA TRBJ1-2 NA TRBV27 TGTGCCAGCAGTCAAAACAGATATCGTAACTATGGCTACACCTTC CASSQNRYRNYGYTF
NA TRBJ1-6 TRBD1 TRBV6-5 TGTGCCAGCAGTTACTACAGGGGTATAGTACATTCACCCCTCCACTTT CASSYYRGIVHSPLHF
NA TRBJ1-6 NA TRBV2 TGTGCCAGCAGTGTTGACAAAAGTAATTCACCCCTCCACTTT CASSVDKSNSPLHF
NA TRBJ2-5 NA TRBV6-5 TGTGCCAGCAGCCGGGATTATGAGACCCAGTACTTC CASSRDYETQYF
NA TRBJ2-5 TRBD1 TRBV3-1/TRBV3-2 TGTGCCAGCAGCCTCCGGGACAGGGGATTAGAAGAGACCCAGTACTTC CASSLRDRGLEETQYF
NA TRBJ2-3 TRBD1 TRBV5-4 TGTGCCAGCAGGACCGGGACAGGCGACACAGATACGCAGTATTTT CASRTGTGDTDTQYF
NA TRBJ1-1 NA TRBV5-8 TGTGCCAGCAGCTCTTTTGGGGCTACGTATGAAGCTTTCTTT CASSSFGATYEAFF
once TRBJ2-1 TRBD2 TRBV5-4 TGTGCCAGCAGCCGGAGCGGGAACCTATACAATGAGCAGTTCTTC CASSRSGNLYNEQFF
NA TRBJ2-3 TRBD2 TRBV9 TGTGCCAGCAACCAGGGACTAGCGGGGGCCGGGGATACGCAGTATTTT CASNQGLAGAGDTQYF
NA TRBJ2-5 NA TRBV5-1 TGCGCCAGCAGCTTGTTTCTTGGGCAGGGTCAAGAGACCCAGTACTTC CASSLFLGQGQETQYF
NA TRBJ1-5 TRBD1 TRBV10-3 TGTGCCATCACCCAGGGGGTCAATCAGCCCCAGCATTTT CAITQGVNQPQHF
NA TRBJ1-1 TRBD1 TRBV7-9 TGTGCCAGCAGCCTGGGTGGGACAGGGGGCGGGGAAGCTTTCTTT CASSLGGTGGGEAFF
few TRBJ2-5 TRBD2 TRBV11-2 TGTGCCAGCAGCTTGGGGACTAAAGGAGAGACCCAGTACTTC CASSLGTKGETQYF